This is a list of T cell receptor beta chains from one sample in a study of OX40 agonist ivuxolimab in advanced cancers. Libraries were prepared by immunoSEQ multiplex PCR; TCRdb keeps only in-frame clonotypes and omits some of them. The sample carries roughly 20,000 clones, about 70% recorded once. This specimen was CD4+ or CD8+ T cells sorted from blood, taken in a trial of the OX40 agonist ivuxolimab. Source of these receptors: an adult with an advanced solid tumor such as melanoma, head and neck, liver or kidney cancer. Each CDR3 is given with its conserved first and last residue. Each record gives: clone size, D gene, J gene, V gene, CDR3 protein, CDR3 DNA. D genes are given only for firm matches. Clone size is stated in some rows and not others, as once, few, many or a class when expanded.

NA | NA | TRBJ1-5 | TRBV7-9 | CASSLQTGFQPQHF | TGTGCCAGCAGCCTTCAAACAGGATTTCAGCCCCAGCATTTT
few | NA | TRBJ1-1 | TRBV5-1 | CASSLAGEAFF | TGCGCCAGCAGCTTGGCAGGTGAAGCTTTCTTT
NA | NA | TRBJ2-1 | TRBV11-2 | CASSLGIRDNEQFF | TGTGCCAGCAGCTTAGGAATCCGAGACAATGAGCAGTTCTTC
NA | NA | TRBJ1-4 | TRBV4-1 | CASSFGPEPNEKLFF | TGCGCCAGCAGCTTTGGACCTGAGCCTAATGAAAAACTGTTTTTT
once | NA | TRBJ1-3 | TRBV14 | CASSHGRRTGNTIYF | TGTGCCAGCAGCCACGGACGGCGGACTGGAAACACCATATATTTT
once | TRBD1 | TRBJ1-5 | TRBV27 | CASSPGQGFNQPQHF | TGTGCCAGCAGCCCCGGACAGGGGTTCAATCAGCCCCAGCATTTT
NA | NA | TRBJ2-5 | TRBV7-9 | CASSFAWGETQYF | TGTGCCAGCAGCTTCGCCTGGGGGGAGACCCAGTACTTC
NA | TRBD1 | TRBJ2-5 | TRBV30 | CAWSKGAGETQYF | TGTGCCTGGAGTAAGGGGGCTGGGGAGACCCAGTACTTC
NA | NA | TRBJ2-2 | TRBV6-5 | CASSYATGNTGELFF | TGTGCCAGCAGTTACGCTACAGGGAACACCGGGGAGCTGTTTTTT
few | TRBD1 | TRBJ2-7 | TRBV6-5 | CASSAGTGIRLDF | TGTGCCAGCAGTGCCGGGACAGGCATCCGTTTAGACTTC
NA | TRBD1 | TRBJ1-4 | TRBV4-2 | CASGNRGLGTNEKLFF | TGTGCCAGCGGAAACAGGGGGCTAGGGACTAATGAAAAACTGTTTTTT
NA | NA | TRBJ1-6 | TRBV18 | CASSPVDSRSSYNSPLHF | TGTGCCAGCTCACCCGTGGACAGCCGGAGCTCCTATAATTCACCCCTCCACTTT